This T cell receptor (beta chain) is drawn from a study of T cells in Graves' hyperthyroidism and ophthalmopathy. Findings and limits, study-wide: The majority of expanded thyroid clonotypes above 0.001 also appeared in blood.

RNA transcripts yielded amplified TCR beta CDR3 regions. During a first-round RT-PCR of the TCR CDR3, the HTBI primer set was used. Via MiXCR, TCRdb re-called the multiplex PCR reads, giving one row per CDR3 protein. The repertoire holds over 700,000 distinct CDR3 sequences, with 35% to 40% as singletons. The V end was cut by 5 bases, the J end by 5 bases, with 10 bases between. The CDR3 covers 12 residues. Germline V gene lookup returns CDR1 SEHNR and CDR2 FQNEAQ (reference sequence). This clonotype was seen a handful of times. Its antigen is unknown. The specimen was blood. This receptor was identified in a man between 18 and 35 years old with Graves' hyperthyroidism. The genes are TRBV7-9 and TRBJ2-7; D gene ambiguous. The CDR3 nucleotides read TGTGCCAGCAGCCAAACTTTCCACGAGCAGTACTTC. Its protein product is CASSQTFHEQYF.